This record looks at one TCR beta chain sequence and its context. Its antigen is not identified. The sample belongs to a study of T cell repertoires in cytomegalovirus infection. About the research overall: Used in the study were CMV epitopes, some recently identified and HLA-C-restricted, others well-studied and HLA-B-restricted. From public TCR beta signatures came an indication of both CMV infection and matching HLA type. Study observations and caveats: Dominant in the ex vivo response were TCR beta clonotypes restricted by HLA-C and specific for CMV. The study identified carriers of CMV plus the relevant HLA from cumulative public TCR beta family frequency.

TCRdb itself ran the reads through MiXCR, one entry per CDR3 protein. In the table there are approximately 910,000 distinct CDR3 sequences, around 32% of which are singletons. This sequence originates from a human donor in good health (CMV status not recorded). Some clones in this sample may be carry-over from other donors' samples. This specimen was cultured CD8+ T cells from PBMCs, taken from culture after CMV antigen stimulation.

The CDR3, as DNA: TGTGCCAGCAGCTTAGGTCCAAGATTGAACACTGAAGCTTTCTTT. It specifies CASSLGPRLNTEAFF. The chain links TRBV7-9 to TRBJ1-1; no clear D gene. V lost 1 base and J lost 0, with 9 bases in between. Germline V lookup: CDR1 SEHNR, CDR2 FQNEAQ (reference sequence). The CDR3 extends over 15 amino acids. Complete variable domain (other parts from reference TRBV7-9 and TRBJ1-1): DTGVSQNPRHKITKRGQNVTFRCDPISEHNRLYWYRQTLGQGPEFLTYFQNEAQLEKSRLLSDRFSAERPKGSFSTLEIQRTEQGDSAMYLCASSLGPRLNTEAFFGQGTRLTVV.